Included here is one T cell receptor beta chain sequence, with context. The antigen it binds to is not known. No base qualities exist here, and no much larger clone lies one base off it. The CDR3 runs 14 residues from the cysteine to the phenylalanine. Of the read, only the CDR3 DNA is kept; its 42 bases are in frame from base 1. In the germline V gene (reference sequence), CDR1 corresponds to MNHEY and CDR2 to SMNVEV. Trimming costs V 10 bases and J 5 bases, and their ends lie 20 bases apart. This entry comes from a study of OX40 agonist ivuxolimab in advanced cancers. Study-level background: The costimulatory receptor OX40 (CD134) was targeted by ivuxolimab, a fully human IgG2 agonistic monoclonal antibody. Intravenous ivuxolimab was administered to patients every 2 weeks at six dose levels: 0.01, 0.1, 0.3, 1.5, 3 and 10 mg/kg. Among the 52 dose-escalation patients, about 19 had hepatocellular carcinoma, around 15 melanoma, 9 renal cell carcinoma and 9 head and neck cancer. A male proportion of roughly 80% and a mean age of approximately 61 years, ranging from roughly 23 to 79, were recorded for the dose-escalation cohort. Patients were allowed to have had prior anti-PD-1, anti-PD-L1 or anti-CTLA-4 therapy, and 30% to 40% of the dose-escalation patients had been treated with checkpoint inhibitors. Three dose-escalation patients achieved partial responses, one with hepatocellular carcinoma and two with cutaneous melanoma. Peripheral TCRbeta sequencing was intended to test whether TCR sequence diversity was altered and clonal T-cell expansion was caused by ivuxolimab. The paper reports the monotherapy dose-escalation portion (N ≈ 52 patients) of the phase I ivuxolimab trial.

The trial excluded patients who had a history of autoimmune disease or who were on systemic immunosuppression. Peripheral blood for TCR sequencing was collected from all dose cohorts at baseline, on cycle 4 day 1, and on cycle 7 day 1. Samples were obtained from an open-label, multicenter, first-in-human phase I dose-escalation trial of ivuxolimab. The trial enrolled adults with locally advanced or metastatic head and neck squamous cell, hepatocellular, melanoma or renal cell carcinoma. Before TCR sequencing, CD4+ T cells and CD8+ T cells were sorted from peripheral blood as separate populations. Broader findings and caveats from the paper: After ivuxolimab, expanded clones were on average more numerous among CD8+ T cells than among CD4+ T cells. At doses from 0.1 to 3.0 mg/kg, clonal expansion was seen in both CD4+ and CD8+ blood T cells between baseline and week 6. Low levels of normalized T-cell clonal expansion were also seen in some patients who did not respond. In the 0.1-3.0 mg/kg groups, partial responders had among the lowest normalized peripheral clonal expansion, particularly in CD8+ T cells. The antigen specificity of the clonally expanded peripheral T cells was not determined.

Genomic DNA was isolated from the sorted cells so that the TCRbeta CDR3 region could be sequenced. The immunoSEQ Assay was used for sequencing of TCRbeta CDR3 regions. As stored in TCRdb, this immuneACCESS dataset retains in-frame rearrangements with V and J assigned. A fraction of the clones does not appear; measured against another copy, unresolved V genes explain less than half of the discrepancy, and the remainder lacks a known reason. The sample includes about 50,000 clones, with 70% to 90% observed a single time. The ten largest account for less than 2.5% of the sample. The source is an adult with an advanced solid tumor such as melanoma, head and neck, liver or kidney cancer. The specimen comprised CD4+ or CD8+ T cells sorted from blood, sampled in a trial of the OX40 agonist ivuxolimab. In this chain, TRBV27 is recombined with TRBJ1-2, with TRBD1 as a weak D call on 6 bases. CDR3 loop: CAIAPSGGAYGYTF. The DNA sequence is as follows: TGTGCCATCGCTCCCTCTGGGGGGGCTTATGGCTACACCTTC.